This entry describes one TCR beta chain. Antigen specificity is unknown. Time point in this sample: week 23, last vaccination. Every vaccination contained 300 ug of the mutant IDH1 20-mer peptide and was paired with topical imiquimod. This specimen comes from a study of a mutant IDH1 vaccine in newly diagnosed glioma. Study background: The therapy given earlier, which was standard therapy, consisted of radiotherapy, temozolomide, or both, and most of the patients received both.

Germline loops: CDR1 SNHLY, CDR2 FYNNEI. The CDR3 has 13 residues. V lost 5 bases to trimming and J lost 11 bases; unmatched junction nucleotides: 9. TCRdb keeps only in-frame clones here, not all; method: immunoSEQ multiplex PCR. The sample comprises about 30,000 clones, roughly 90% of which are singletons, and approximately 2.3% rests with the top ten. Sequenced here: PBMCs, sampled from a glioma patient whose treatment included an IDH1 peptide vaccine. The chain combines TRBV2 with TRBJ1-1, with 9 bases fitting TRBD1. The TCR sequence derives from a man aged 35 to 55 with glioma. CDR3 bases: TGTGCCAGCAGTTACTACCGGGACAGGGATGCTTTCTTT. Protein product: CASSYYRDRDAFF.